This T cell receptor beta chain was found in a study of identical twins' blood T cells. A word on this clonotype: What it binds is not known.

MiXCR was run by TCRdb on the 5' RACE reads, yielding one entry per CDR3 protein. The data contain roughly 380,000 distinct CDR3 sequences, roughly 27% of them singletons. Germline-derived CDR1 and CDR2 are MNHNY and SVGAGI (reference sequence). Trimming removed 8 bases at V and 3 bases at J, with 20 bases between. CDR3 length: 16 residues. Findings and limits, study-wide: Out-of-frame TCRbeta clonotypes reportedly had markedly more similar V usage in twins than unrelated donors.

Sequencing input: PBMCs. J is TRBJ2-1 and V is TRBV6-6, with a possible D match to TRBD2 (6 bases). The source of this sequence is a woman aged 18-49 years in good health. The CDR3 DNA is TGTGCCAGCCAGCCGGGACTGAATATTATCTACAATGAGCAGTTCTTC. Protein sequence: CASQPGLNIIYNEQFF.